These 25 T cell receptor beta chains were all obtained from the same sample, sequenced in a study of CD8 T cells in ankylosing spondylitis. MiXCR, run by TCRdb on the 5' RACE reads, gives a single entry per CDR3 protein. The table shows around 250,000 distinct CDR3 sequences, with 18% occurring only once. Sequences were obtained from blood, either unsorted or a sorted T cell fraction (not recorded which). These TCRs come from a male donor with ankylosing spondylitis or in good health (not recorded which).

In its sample, this clonotype was seen many times. The gene calls are TRBV4-3 and TRBJ2-1; D unclear. V lost 3 bases and J 5 bases, leaving 11 bases between the germline ends. Germline V gene sequence: CDR1 LGHNA, CDR2 YSLEER. This CDR3 is 14 amino acids long. CDR3 loop: CASSQGFGHNEQFF. CDR3 sequence (DNA): TGCGCCAGCAGCCAGGGATTCGGCCACAATGAGCAGTTCTTC.

This clonotype was counted a few times. The chain is built from TRBV15 and TRBJ2-5; TRBD2 might be the D (5 bases). V was cut by 1 base and J by 2 bases, with 8 bases left in between. CDR1 is LNHNV and CDR2 is YYDKDF in the germline V gene (reference sequence). The CDR3 runs to 14 residues. The DNA for the CDR3 is TGTGCCACCAGCAGAGGAGCGGCACAAGAGACCCAGTACTTC. Amino acid sequence: CATSRGAAQETQYF.

This clonotype was counted only a few times. This chain connects TRBV5-1 to TRBJ2-1; TRBD2 matches 13 bases. Unmatched junction bases numbered 8, after V lost 2 bases and J lost 9 bases. The CDR3 covers 16 residues. Germline CDR1 SGHRS, CDR2 YFSETQ. The CDR3 DNA reads TGCGCCAGCAGCTTCCAAGGACTAGCGGGAGTTGGTGAGCAGTTCTTC. Amino acids: CASSFQGLAGVGEQFF.

The gene calls are TRBV5-6 and TRBJ2-2; possible D gene TRBD1, 6 bases. This CDR3 is 13 amino acids long. V gave up 4 bases and J gave up 5 bases, with 9 bases separating them. The germline V gene encodes CDR1 SGHDT and CDR2 YYEEEE. The CDR3 nucleotides read TGTGCCAGCAGCATAGGACAGACCGGGGAGCTGTTTTTT. Translated, it gives CASSIGQTGELFF.

The chain combines TRBV5-6 with TRBJ2-4, with TRBD2 identical over 10 bases. V shed 0 bases and J 2 bases; nucleotides not matched to a gene: 2. The CDR3 consists of 16 residues. CDR1 is SGHDT and CDR2 is YYEEEE in the germline V gene. The CDR3: CASSLGAGGSKNIQYF. DNA of the CDR3: TGTGCCAGCAGCTTGGGAGCGGGAGGGTCCAAAAACATTCAGTACTTC.

This clonotype appeared a few times. Written as DNA, the CDR3 is TGTGCCAGCAACCGGGACTCGACCTACGAGCAGTACTTC. Its protein product is CASNRDSTYEQYF. The rearrangement uses TRBV9 and TRBJ2-7; possibly TRBD2 for D (6 bases). Trimming shortened V by 6 bases and J by 2 bases, and 12 bases separated the two germline ends. The germline V gene encodes CDR1 SGDLS and CDR2 YYNGEE. The CDR3 covers 13 residues.

The chain recombines TRBV27 with TRBJ2-7; TRBD1 agrees at 9 bases. Germline CDR1 MNHEY, CDR2 SMNVEV (reference sequence). V gave up 4 bases and J gave up 5 bases; unmatched junction bases: 9. The CDR3 has 15 amino acids. The CDR3 spells CASSSIPGQGDEQYF. The CDR3 DNA reads TGTGCCAGCAGTTCCATACCGGGACAGGGAGACGAGCAGTACTTC.

This chain joins TRBV7-2 and TRBJ1-3, with 7 bases lining up with TRBD1. Germline CDR1 SGHTA, CDR2 FQGNSA. The CDR3 runs to 16 residues. After removal of 2 bases from V and 4 bases from J, the junction contained 8 bases not matched to a gene. The CDR3 is CASSLSPGQAGNTIYF. The CDR3 bases are TGTGCCAGCAGCTTATCCCCCGGACAGGCAGGAAACACCATATATTTT. The full variable domain, in which reference TRBV7-2 and TRBJ1-3 provide the parts outside the CDR3, is GAGVSQSPSNKVTEKGKDVELRCDPISGHTALYWYRQSLGQGLEFLIYFQGNSAPDKSGLPSDRFSAERTGGSVSTLTIQRTQQEDSAVYLCASSLSPGQAGNTIYFGEGSWLTVV.

The V gene is TRBV7-9, the J gene TRBJ2-2; perhaps TRBD2 as D (6 bases). The CDR3 consists of 15 residues. V lost 5 bases to trimming and J lost 0 bases, with 10 bases between them. Per germline, CDR1 SEHNR and CDR2 FQNEAQ (reference sequence). CDR3 nucleotide sequence: TGTGCCAGCAGCCGGAGGGGACCGAACACCGGGGAGCTGTTTTTT. As protein: CASSRRGPNTGELFF.

The chain combines TRBV7-9 with TRBJ2-7; TRBD1 agrees at 9 bases. CDR1 and CDR2 from the germline V gene are SEHNR and FQNEAQ (reference sequence). The CDR3 totals 15 residues. Trimming removed 2 bases from V and 0 bases from J; junction bases left unmatched: 2. The CDR3, as DNA: TGTGCCAGCAGCTTATGGACAGGGGACTCCTACGAGCAGTACTTC. Translated, it gives CASSLWTGDSYEQYF.

The chain recombines TRBV5-1 with TRBJ2-1; D call uncertain. V lost 5 bases and J 6 bases, leaving 6 bases between the germline ends. Germline V gene lookup returns CDR1 SGHRS and CDR2 YFSETQ. The CDR3 has 11 residues. The CDR3 DNA is TGCGCCAGCAGAGGTAGCAATGAGCAGTTCTTC. It yields the protein CASRGSNEQFF.

In its sample, this clonotype was seen many times. The rearrangement uses TRBV11-1 and TRBJ2-5; 12 bases map to TRBD1. The junction had 7 bases not matched to a gene; V was cut back by 6 bases and J by 5 bases. CDR1 is SGHAT and CDR2 is FQDESV in the germline V gene (reference sequence). The CDR3 is 15 amino acids. The CDR3 bases are TGTGCCAGCAGTCCCGGGACAGGGGGCAGGGAGACCCAGTACTTC. This encodes CASSPGTGGRETQYF. Using reference TRBV11-1 and TRBJ2-5 for the parts outside the CDR3, the full variable domain is EAEVAQSPRYKITEKSQAVAFWCDPISGHATLYWYRQILGQGPELLVQFQDESVVDDSQLPKDRFSAERLKGVDSTLKIQPAELGDSAMYLCASSPGTGGRETQYFGPGTRLLVL.

In this sample, this clonotype turned up once. This sequence joins TRBV7-9 and TRBJ2-1; the D call may be TRBD1 or TRBD2 (6 bases each). Germline CDR1 SEHNR, CDR2 FQNEAQ (reference sequence). Trimming removed 5 bases at V and 3 bases at J, with 20 bases between. CDR3 length equals 17 residues. The CDR3 DNA reads TGTGCCAGCAGCCTGGGGGGCAGGGAAATTTACTACAATGAGCAGTTCTTC. Encoded protein: CASSLGGREIYYNEQFF.

The chain recombines TRBV4-1 with TRBJ2-3; no clear D gene. The V gene's germline CDR1 is MGHRA and CDR2 YSYEKL. This CDR3 contains 13 residues. V was cut by 3 bases and J by 2 bases, with 6 bases left in between. CDR3 in DNA: TGCGCCAGCAGCCATTTATCCACAGATACGCAGTATTTT. Translating gives CASSHLSTDTQYF.

This clonotype was seen a handful of times. The gene calls are TRBV6-2 or TRBV6-3 and TRBJ2-7; 9 bases agree with TRBD1. The CDR3 runs to 16 residues. V gave up 2 bases and J gave up 6 bases; unmatched junction bases: 11. In germline, CDR1 is MNHEY, CDR2 SVGEGT. The CDR3 here is CASSYNPGVDRGEQYF. In nucleotides, the CDR3 is TGTGCCAGCAGTTACAATCCCGGGGTGGACAGGGGCGAGCAGTACTTC.

The CDR3 sequence: CASSSYGGLSEQYF. As DNA, the CDR3 is TGTGCCAGCAGCTCCTATGGGGGGCTCAGCGAGCAGTACTTC. This chain connects TRBV9 to TRBJ2-7, with D perhaps matching TRBD1 or TRBD2 (6 bases each). Trimming stripped 4 bases from V and 6 bases from J, with 17 bases between. Looked up from germline, CDR1 is SGDLS and CDR2 is YYNGEE. This CDR3 spans 14 amino acids.

This clonotype was detected many times. V gene TRBV5-1 combines with J gene TRBJ2-7; 7 positions match TRBD2. The V gene's germline CDR1 is SGHRS and CDR2 YFSETQ. The CDR3 sequence is 16 residues long. Trimming removed 0 bases from V and 1 base from J; junction bases left unmatched: 7. DNA of the CDR3: TGCGCCAGCAGCTTGGAGTCCCTAGCGGATTCCTACGAGCAGTACTTC. Translated, it gives CASSLESLADSYEQYF.

This clonotype was seen ten or more times. This chain uses TRBV4-3 with TRBJ1-2, with 9 bases fitting TRBD1. CDR3 size: 16 residues. The V gene end was trimmed by 0 bases and the J gene end by 6 bases; junction bases not matched to a gene: 8. Germline lookup yields CDR1 LGHNA and CDR2 YSLEER. The CDR3 DNA reads TGCGCCAGCAGCCAAGAACCCACAGGGGGCGGGGATGGCTACACCTTC. It specifies CASSQEPTGGGDGYTF.

DNA for the CDR3: TGTGCCAGCAGTCTAGCCGTCGCCGGTACACAAGAGACCCAGTACTTC. It translates to CASSLAVAGTQETQYF. The chain uses TRBV28 and TRBJ2-5, with D possibly matching TRBD2 (5 bases). The germline V gene has CDR1 MDHEN and CDR2 SYDVKM. CDR3 length equals 16 residues. With 5 bases removed from V and 2 bases from J, the gap between germline ends came to 18 bases.

This clonotype showed up just a few times. V gene TRBV7-9 combines with J gene TRBJ2-7; TRBD2 matches 9 bases. The V gene's germline CDR1 is SEHNR and CDR2 FQNEAQ (reference sequence). The V segment lost 5 bases and the J segment 2 bases; nucleotides outside the gene matches: 7. CDR3 length: 15 amino acids. The CDR3 DNA follows: TGTGCCAGCAGCGACGCCGTAGCGGGAGCCTACGAGCAGTACTTC. As protein: CASSDAVAGAYEQYF.

The V and J genes are TRBV5-6 and TRBJ2-1, with D perhaps TRBD2 (6 bases). The CDR3 has 16 amino acids. Per germline, CDR1 SGHDT and CDR2 YYEEEE. The V and J ends lost 0 bases and 2 bases respectively, with 12 bases between them. CDR3 bases: TGTGCCAGCAGCTTGGGATTAGCGGAAGCCTACAATGAGCAGTTCTTC. Its protein product is CASSLGLAEAYNEQFF.

This clonotype was counted at least ten times. The chain couples TRBV29-1 to TRBJ2-7, with unresolved D. The CDR3 spans 11 residues. Trimming left V 2 bases short and J 3 bases short, with 5 bases between. CDR1 SQVTM and CDR2 ANQGSEA come from the germline V gene. The CDR3 region is CSVEWGYEQYF. CDR3 nucleotides: TGCAGCGTTGAATGGGGCTACGAGCAGTACTTC.

This clonotype was detected once. This chain joins TRBV29-1 and TRBJ2-2; TRBD2 agrees at 10 bases. The CDR3 contains 15 residues. Trimming took 3 bases from V and 6 from J; bases not matched to a gene: 7. The V gene's germline CDR1 is SQVTM and CDR2 ANQGSEA. In nucleotides, the CDR3 is TGCAGCGTTGAGACCAGCGGGAGGGCCTCCGGGGAGCTGTTTTTT. Its protein product is CSVETSGRASGELFF.

The chain links TRBV20-1 to TRBJ2-1; 9 bases fit TRBD1. Trimming took 2 bases from V and 12 from J; bases not matched to a gene: 14. CDR1 DFQATT and CDR2 SNEGSKA come from the germline V gene (reference sequence). CDR3 size: 15 residues. The CDR3 DNA is TGCAGTGCTAGATTCCGGGGGGACAGGGAAGTAGGGCAGTTCTTC. It specifies CSARFRGDREVGQFF.

This clonotype was seen at least ten times. V gene TRBV11-2 combines with J gene TRBJ2-3, with D perhaps matching TRBD2 (6 bases). The germline V gene has CDR1 SGHAT and CDR2 FQNNGV. The CDR3 sequence is 14 residues long. Trimming stripped 5 bases from V and 2 bases from J, with 11 bases between. The CDR3 nucleotides are TGTGCCAGCAGCCCAGCGGGCGTCACAGATACGCAGTATTTT. This sequence encodes CASSPAGVTDTQYF.